This TCR beta chain is drawn from a study of cytomegalovirus exposure and HLA in healthy donors. Study-level results: Several of the most significant clusters were apparently associated with common viral pathogens in a later analysis. A later analysis found most CMV-associated TCR beta chains apparently HLA-restricted.

The PCR made use of 60 Vbeta and 13 Jbeta primers. Sequencing was performed with immunoSEQ multiplex PCR; in TCRdb, only in-frame clones are kept and a portion is missing. The data show hundreds of thousands of clones, with about three quarters seen just once and more than 1.5% held by the top ten. Donors in the study were healthy people who gave bone marrow. Details on this clone: Its antigen remains unknown.

The clonotype comes from a man younger than 35 in good health and CMV-seronegative. Sequenced input: PBMCs.

CDR3 coding DNA: TGTGCCAGCAGCGGGCGGGACAGTTACTATGGCTACACCTTC. It translates to CASSGRDSYYGYTF. The V call is TRBV7-9, the J call TRBJ1-2; 7 nucleotides align to TRBD1. The J segment lost 3 bases and the V segment lost 5 bases, leaving 6 bases of the junction unmatched. CDR3 length equals 14 residues. Germline CDR1 and CDR2: SEHNR and FQNEAQ (reference sequence).